One sample yielded the 25 T cell receptor beta chains listed below, sequenced in a study of regulatory and conventional T cells in RAG deficiency (dated by TCRdb to 2016 to 2017). Libraries were prepared through the immunoSEQ multiplex PCR assay. The clones in this table, taken by TCRdb from immuneACCESS, are in-frame only. Not every clone is retained; where verified, under half of the shortfall comes from an unresolved V gene, and the cause of the rest is unknown. This sample comprises 15,000 to 20,000 clones, about 91% of them detected only once. The ten most abundant clones make up under 1.5% of the sample. Before genomic DNA extraction, regulatory T cells were isolated from blood as CD4+CD25-high CD127-low cells. These data were also reused for a study on regulatory T cells. According to the second study: For the multiplex PCR, 52 forward TRBV primers and 13 reverse TRBJ primers were used, and amplification bias was corrected with both assay-based and computational methods.

Sequencing used Tregs sorted from blood. Every receptor here comes from a human donor in good health.

The chain recombines TRBV28 with TRBJ2-1; 11 bases map to TRBD2. The CDR3 has 15 residues. Trimming took 6 bases from V and 5 from J; bases not matched to a gene: 6. Germline V lookup: CDR1 MDHEN, CDR2 SYDVKM. The CDR3 sequence: CASSLPSGRHNEQFF. The CDR3 nucleotides read TGTGCCAGCAGCCTTCCTAGCGGGAGGCACAATGAGCAGTTCTTC.

To note about this clone: The conserved phenylalanine or tryptophan is not found at the CDR3 terminus, so this likely reflects a read error. This chain links TRBV30 with TRBJ1-2; no reliable D call. In germline, CDR1 is GTSNPN, CDR2 SVGIG (reference sequence). V was shortened by 5 bases and J by 2 bases, with 12 bases between the two germline ends. The CDR3 spans 13 residues. Here the CDR3 DNA reads TGTGCCTGGGGTTACAAGGGAAACTATGGCTACACCCTC. Translation gives CAWGYKGNYGYTL.

The chain has TRBV6-5 and TRBJ1-1; 7 bases match TRBD1. Germline CDR1 is MNHEY and CDR2 is SVGAGI. V dropped 6 bases and J dropped 10; count of bases not matched to a gene: 8. The CDR3 totals 12 residues. CDR3 bases: TGTGCCAGCAGCCACCTAGGGGGCAGAGCTTTCTTT. Its protein is CASSHLGGRAFF.

This rearrangement joins TRBV5-1 to TRBJ1-1; 7 bases line up with TRBD1. The CDR3 spans 14 residues. V shed 3 bases and J 0 bases; nucleotides not matched to a gene: 2. CDR1 and CDR2 from the germline V gene are SGHRS and YFSETQ. CDR3 DNA sequence: TGCGCCAGCAGCTCGACAGGGATGAACACTGAAGCTTTCTTT. It encodes CASSSTGMNTEAFF.

The chain has TRBV9 and TRBJ1-6; the D gene is possibly TRBD1 (6 bases). CDR3 length: 15 residues. CDR1 is SGDLS and CDR2 is YYNGEE in the germline V gene. The V and J ends lost 0 bases and 5 bases respectively, with 9 bases between them. CDR3 amino acids: CASSVGRGNNSPLHF. The CDR3 DNA reads TGTGCCAGCAGCGTAGGCAGGGGAAATAATTCACCCCTCCACTTT. Variable domain in full (rest from reference TRBV9 and TRBJ1-6): DSGVTQTPKHLITATGQRVTLRCSPRSGDLSVYWYQQSLDQGLQFLIQYYNGEERAKGNILERFSAQQFPDLHSELNLSSLELGDSALYFCASSVGRGNNSPLHFGNGTRLTVT.

The V call is TRBV11-2, the J call TRBJ1-2; the D gene is possibly TRBD1 (6 bases). V gave up 4 bases and J gave up 5 bases, with 11 bases separating them. This CDR3 is built from 13 residues. Per the germline V gene, CDR1 is SGHAT and CDR2 is FQNNGV. This CDR3 reads CASSSSRGYGYTF. The CDR3 region has the DNA TGTGCCAGCAGCTCTTCCAGGGGTTATGGCTACACCTTC.

The V and J genes are TRBV30 and TRBJ1-1; 7 bases are a match to TRBD1. CDR1 GTSNPN and CDR2 SVGIG come from the germline V gene (reference sequence). This CDR3 comprises 12 residues. V shed 5 bases, J shed 6 bases, and the junction held 6 bases outside the gene matches. CDR3 in amino acids: CAWGQVGPEAFF. The CDR3 DNA reads TGTGCCTGGGGACAGGTGGGCCCTGAAGCTTTCTTT.

This clone was seen more than once but under ten times. The chain uses TRBV29-1 and TRBJ2-1; 12 nucleotides agree with TRBD1. Per the germline V gene, CDR1 is SQVTM and CDR2 is ANQGSEA. The CDR3 spans 14 residues. Trimming at V came to 3 bases and at J to 4 bases, leaving 1 base not matched to a gene. The CDR3 DNA reads TGCAGCGTTGAGGGACAGGGGGCATACAATGAGCAGTTCTTC. Translated: CSVEGQGAYNEQFF.

The chain employs TRBV14 and TRBJ2-3; 8 nucleotides align to TRBD1. J lost 2 bases, V lost 4 bases, and 11 bases had no gene match. Germline V CDR1 and CDR2: SGHDN, FVKESK. The CDR3 spans 17 residues. CDR3 DNA sequence: TGTGCCAGCAGCCGCCGGCACGGACAGGGAGTCACAGATACGCAGTATTTT. This gives the protein CASSRRHGQGVTDTQYF.

In its sample, this clone was seen a few times. This chain links TRBV6-1 with TRBJ1-6; D possibly corresponds to TRBD1 (6 bases). The CDR3 loop spans 12 amino acids. V gave up 3 bases and J gave up 16 bases, with 13 bases separating them. Per the germline V gene, CDR1 is MNHNS and CDR2 is SASEGT. CDR3 bases: TGTGCCAGCAGTGACAACAGGGTTAAACTCCACTTT. It is translated as CASSDNRVKLHF.

V usage is TRBV29-1 and J usage is TRBJ2-2; 7 nucleotides line up with TRBD1. Germline CDR1 reads SQVTM; CDR2 reads ANQGSEA. The CDR3 spans 12 residues. V lost 7 bases to trimming and J lost 3 bases; unmatched junction nucleotides: 2. DNA of the CDR3: TGCAGCGCGGGACAGTACACCGGGGAGCTGTTTTTT. Amino acid sequence: CSAGQYTGELFF.

Only one count was recorded for this clone. V usage is TRBV2 and J usage is TRBJ2-1; TRBD2 matches 11 bases. CDR3 size: 16 residues. The V and J ends lost 7 bases and 4 bases, in that order; junction bases with no gene match: 9. Germline assignment: CDR1 SNHLY and CDR2 FYNNEI. The CDR3 nucleotides read TGTGCCAGCACCGCAGTGACTAGCGGGATTTACAATGAGCAGTTCTTC. It encodes CASTAVTSGIYNEQFF. Full variable domain (remainder filled in from reference TRBV2 and TRBJ2-1): EPEVTQTPSHQVTQMGQEVILRCVPISNHLYFYWYRQILGQKVEFLVSFYNNEISEKSEIFDDQFSVERPDGSNFTLKIRSTKLEDSAMYFCASTAVTSGIYNEQFFGPGTRLTVL.

The chain uses TRBV11-1 and TRBJ2-7; D not resolved. The CDR3 is 16 residues long. Trimming stripped 1 base from V and 0 bases from J, with 13 bases between. CDR1 and CDR2 from the germline V gene are SGHAT and FQDESV (reference sequence). For the CDR3, the DNA is TGTGCCAGCAGCTTAGATCCCGGGCCAAGCTCCTACGAGCAGTACTTC. It translates to CASSLDPGPSSYEQYF.

The chain is built from TRBV7-8 and TRBJ1-1; D gene uncertain. There are 15 residues in the CDR3. CDR1 is SGHVS, CDR2 FQNEAQ, per germline. V lost 3 bases and J 7 bases, leaving 18 bases between the germline ends. CDR3 nucleotides: TGTGCCAGCAGCTTGTTTAGTTCCGGGGTGAATGAAGCTTTCTTT. Encoded protein: CASSLFSSGVNEAFF.

This chain links TRBV27 with TRBJ2-7; D may be TRBD1 (6 bases). The germline V and J ends were trimmed by 3 bases and 7 bases, with 13 bases remaining between them. Germline V gene lookup returns CDR1 MNHEY and CDR2 SMNVEV (reference sequence). CDR3 length: 13 residues. The CDR3: CASSFPGQGEQYF. In DNA form, the CDR3 reads TGTGCCAGCAGTTTCCCGGGACAAGGAGAGCAGTACTTC.

The chain employs TRBV28 and TRBJ2-2; weak D call: TRBD2 (6 bases). This CDR3 contains 13 residues. Germline V gene data show CDR1 as MDHEN and CDR2 as SYDVKM. Trimming left V 11 bases short and J 3 bases short, with 13 bases between. In DNA, the CDR3 is TGTGCCGTGCAGCGGGTAGACACCGGGGAGCTGTTTTTT. Its translation is CAVQRVDTGELFF.

The chain joins TRBV7-3 to TRBJ1-1; perhaps TRBD1 as D (5 bases). Germline loops: CDR1 SGHTA, CDR2 FQGTGA. Trimming pared 0 bases from V and 4 bases from J, leaving 12 bases between. CDR3 length: 15 amino acids. The CDR3 DNA follows: TGTGCCAGCAGCTTAACCCGTGGGGGAAGCACTGAAGCTTTCTTT. Protein: CASSLTRGGSTEAFF.

V usage is TRBV28 and J usage is TRBJ2-7; 8 bases map to TRBD1. V lost 8 bases, J lost 12 bases, and 15 bases stayed unmatched. CDR3 size: 13 residues. CDR1 and CDR2 from the germline V gene are MDHEN and SYDVKM. Here the CDR3 reads CASSQDRVSSSYF. In nucleotides, the CDR3 is TGTGCCAGCTCTCAGGACAGGGTTTCGAGTTCGTACTTC.

In this sample, this clone turned up a few times. This rearrangement joins TRBV6-1 to TRBJ2-7, with D unresolved. V was pared by 2 bases and J by 0 bases, with 11 bases between. Germline CDR1 reads MNHNS; CDR2 reads SASEGT. This CDR3 is 15 amino acids long. The CDR3 is CASSERGRSSYEQYF. In DNA, the CDR3 is TGTGCCAGCAGTGAACGCGGCAGGAGCTCCTACGAGCAGTACTTC.

This chain uses TRBV5-1 with TRBJ2-1; D is undetermined. The ends were cut back, 1 base at V and 5 bases at J, with 13 bases in the middle. CDR1 is SGHRS and CDR2 is YFSETQ in the germline V gene. The length of the CDR3 is 15 residues. CDR3 sequence: CASSLRGQVNNEQFF. The CDR3 DNA reads TGCGCCAGCAGCTTGAGAGGCCAGGTTAACAATGAGCAGTTCTTC.

This chain joins TRBV30 and TRBJ2-3, with D unresolved. This CDR3 has 14 residues. The V end was cut by 1 base, the J end by 1 base, with 9 bases between. The germline V gene has CDR1 GTSNPN and CDR2 SVGIG (reference sequence). The CDR3 coding sequence is TGTGCCTGGAGTGACAGCCTCGGCACAGATACGCAGTATTTT. Translation: CAWSDSLGTDTQYF.

The rearrangement uses TRBV30 and TRBJ2-7, with TRBD1 as a possible D gene (6 bases). Germline assignment: CDR1 GTSNPN and CDR2 SVGIG (reference sequence). The CDR3 consists of 13 residues. The ends were cut back, 0 bases at V and 4 bases at J, with 10 bases in the middle. CDR3 nucleotides: TGTGCCTGGAGTGTCTGGGGGACATACGAGCAGTACTTC. Its protein product is CAWSVWGTYEQYF.

In this sample, this clone turned up a few times. This sequence joins TRBV4-1 and TRBJ2-1; D not resolved. Per germline, CDR1 MGHRA and CDR2 YSYEKL. The CDR3 contains 12 residues. V dropped 2 bases and J dropped 4 bases, with 3 bases sitting between them. This chain's CDR3 is CASSQQYNEQFF. The CDR3, as DNA: TGCGCCAGCAGCCAACAGTACAATGAGCAGTTCTTC.

The chain has TRBV19 and TRBJ2-7; 10 nucleotides match TRBD2. The ends lost 9 bases at V and 4 bases at J; junction bases unmatched: 18. From germline, CDR1 is LNHDA and CDR2 SQIVND (reference sequence). The CDR3 runs to 17 residues. CDR3 in amino acids: CARTPLPRLAGEYEQYF. CDR3 sequence (DNA): TGTGCCAGAACCCCCCTCCCCCGCCTAGCGGGGGAGTACGAGCAGTACTTC.

The V and J genes are TRBV7-2 and TRBJ1-4; 8 bases line up with TRBD1. V shed 4 bases and J 8 bases; nucleotides not matched to a gene: 6. The CDR3 has 14 residues. The germline gives CDR1 SGHTA, CDR2 FQGNSA. The DNA for the CDR3 is TGTGCCAGCAGCTCTGACAGGGGCGGCGAAAAACTGTTTTTT. Amino acid sequence: CASSSDRGGEKLFF.